Listed here are 31 T cell receptor beta chains from one sample, sequenced in a study of blood T cell repertoires in COVID-19. Some clones are missing from TCRdb's copy, which holds only in-frame ones; the method was immunoSEQ multiplex PCR. The repertoire holds about 95,000 clones, with roughly 80% as singletons. The sample was peripheral blood. These receptors were obtained from a human donor in a cohort sampled during active COVID-19.

This chain connects TRBV29-1 to TRBJ1-2; 7 bases are a match to TRBD1. Losses at the gene ends were 0 bases for V and 2 bases for J; bases not matched to a gene: 6. The CDR3 consists of 15 residues. Germline V lookup: CDR1 SQVTM, CDR2 ANQGSEA. The CDR3 here is CSVEERNRGNYGYTF. The CDR3 region has the DNA TGCAGCGTTGAAGAACGAAACAGGGGCAACTATGGCTACACCTTC.

The rearrangement joins TRBV5-1 to TRBJ2-1, with 8 bases aligning to TRBD2. The CDR3 has 15 amino acids. The ends lost 1 base at V and 0 bases at J; junction bases unmatched: 0. Germline-derived CDR1 and CDR2 are SGHRS and YFSETQ. In DNA form, the CDR3 reads TGCGCCAGCAGCTTGACTAGCGGCTCCTACAATGAGCAGTTCTTC. Protein: CASSLTSGSYNEQFF.

The chain has TRBV4-1 and TRBJ2-6; 7 nucleotides match TRBD1. The CDR3 is 17 amino acids. The V segment lost 3 bases and the J segment 2 bases; nucleotides outside the gene matches: 7. The germline CDR1 and CDR2 sequences are MGHRA and YSYEKL. CDR3: CASSHRSDRAGANVLTF. As DNA, the CDR3 is TGCGCCAGCAGCCACCGATCCGACAGGGCTGGGGCCAACGTCCTGACTTTC.

This clone was recorded once. V and J are TRBV6-5 and TRBJ2-1; 11 bases line up with TRBD2. V lost 7 bases to trimming and J lost 2 bases; unmatched junction nucleotides: 4. The germline V gene has CDR1 MNHEY and CDR2 SVGAGI. This CDR3 region has 15 residues. DNA for the CDR3: TGTGCCAGCACCGGGACTAGCGGAACCTACAATGAGCAGTTCTTC. This encodes CASTGTSGTYNEQFF.

The chain joins TRBV5-5 to TRBJ1-6, with 8 bases identical to TRBD1. The CDR3 is 15 amino acids. CDR1 is SGHKS, CDR2 YYEKEE, per germline (reference sequence). V was clipped by 4 bases and J by 7 bases; unmatched bases: 7. CDR3 residues: CASSLGQGWNSPLHF. CDR3 DNA sequence: TGTGCCAGCAGCCTCGGACAGGGCTGGAATTCACCCCTCCACTTT.

The chain carries TRBV19 and TRBJ1-5, with 9 bases matching TRBD1. CDR3 length: 15 amino acids. Looked up from germline, CDR1 is LNHDA and CDR2 is SQIVND (reference sequence). J gave up 4 bases and V 7 bases, and 8 bases lay outside the gene matches. The DNA of the CDR3 is TGTGCCAGTAAGACACAGGGGGCGAATAATCAGCCCCAGCATTTT. Its translation is CASKTQGANNQPQHF.

J is TRBJ2-1 and V is TRBV28; 12 bases match TRBD2. Germline trimming cut 0 bases from V and 6 bases from J; bases unmatched to any gene: 9. Germline loops: CDR1 MDHEN, CDR2 SYDVKM. The CDR3 runs 18 residues. The CDR3, as DNA: TGTGCCAGCAGTTTATGGGGGGGGACTAGCGGGTCACGCAATGAGCAGTTCTTC. It codes for CASSLWGGTSGSRNEQFF. Full variable domain (rest looked up from reference TRBV28 and TRBJ2-1): DVKVTQSSRYLVKRTGEKVFLECVQDMDHENMFWYRQDPGLGLRLIYFSYDVKMKEKGDIPEGYSVSREKKERFSLILESASTNQTSMYLCASSLWGGTSGSRNEQFFGPGTRLTVL.

The chain links TRBV28 to TRBJ1-2; 7 nucleotides agree with TRBD1. This CDR3 has 14 residues. After removal of 5 bases from V and 2 bases from J, the junction contained 5 bases not matched to a gene. Germline V CDR1 and CDR2: MDHEN, SYDVKM. CDR3 sequence: CASSRKGGNYGYTF. As DNA, the CDR3 is TGTGCCAGCAGTCGGAAAGGGGGCAACTATGGCTACACCTTC.

The CDR3 loop reads CASSPPGTGKRNEQFF. The CDR3 DNA is TGTGCCAGCAGCCCTCCCGGGACAGGGAAAAGGAATGAGCAGTTCTTC. V and J are TRBV7-6 and TRBJ2-1; the match to TRBD1 covers 9 bases. The V gene end was trimmed by 5 bases and the J gene end by 7 bases; junction bases not matched to a gene: 12. The length of the CDR3 is 16 residues. The V gene's germline CDR1 is SGHVS and CDR2 FNYEAQ.

V usage is TRBV5-8 and J usage is TRBJ2-2; 9 positions match TRBD1. Germline assignment: CDR1 SGHTS and CDR2 YDEGEE. Trimming removed 4 bases from V and 0 bases from J; junction bases left unmatched: 4. The CDR3 contains 16 residues. CDR3 in amino acids: CASSMGQGTNTGELFF. As DNA, the CDR3 is TGTGCCAGCAGCATGGGACAGGGCACGAACACCGGGGAGCTGTTTTTT.

This chain joins TRBV6-5 and TRBJ2-1, with 9 bases that match TRBD2. In germline, CDR1 is MNHEY, CDR2 SVGAGI. The CDR3 covers 16 residues. Trimming removed 4 bases from V and 9 bases from J; junction bases left unmatched: 13. CDR3 in DNA: TGTGCCAGCAGTTCTGGACTAGCGTCGAGGGATGGTGAGCAGTTCTTC. This translates into CASSSGLASRDGEQFF.

The V gene is TRBV21-1, the J gene TRBJ1-1; the DNA was not used to check the table's D call, TRBD1. TRBV21-1 is deemed a pseudogene. The length of the CDR3 is 18 residues. The CDR3 nucleotides read TGTGCCAGCAGCAAAGTTTCCAGTCGCGACAGGGTGAACACTGAAGCTTTCTTT. Translating gives CASSKVSSRDRVNTEAFF.

The chain is built from TRBV7-9 and TRBJ1-5, with D possibly TRBD1 on 5 matching bases. CDR3 length: 16 amino acids. Trimming shortened V by 5 bases and J by 0 bases, and 14 bases separated the two germline ends. Germline V gene lookup returns CDR1 SEHNR and CDR2 FQNEAQ (reference sequence). The CDR3 protein is CASSRQPQGSNQPQHF. The CDR3 bases are TGTGCCAGCAGCCGCCAGCCCCAGGGTAGCAATCAGCCCCAGCATTTT.

This sequence joins TRBV3-1 (or the pseudogene TRBV3-2) and TRBJ2-3; the D is unclear. Germline V gene data show CDR1 as LGHDT and CDR2 as YNNKEL (reference sequence). The V end was cut by 2 bases, the J end by 6 bases, with 3 bases between. This CDR3 contains 11 residues. CDR3 sequence: CASSQSDTQYF. The CDR3 DNA sequence: TGTGCCAGCAGCCAAAGCGATACGCAGTATTTT.

The rearrangement uses TRBV9 and TRBJ2-2, with 8 bases aligning to TRBD2. The germline V gene encodes CDR1 SGDLS and CDR2 YYNGEE. V lost 7 bases to trimming and J lost 2 bases; unmatched junction nucleotides: 1. The CDR3 totals 13 residues. CDR3 residues: CASRGGNTGELFF. In DNA form, the CDR3 reads TGTGCCAGCCGGGGGGGAAACACCGGGGAGCTGTTTTTT.

This clone was seen only a few times. The chain has TRBV19 and TRBJ1-5, with D possibly matching TRBD1 (5 bases). The CDR3 length is 15 residues. Germline V gives CDR1 LNHDA, CDR2 SQIVND (reference sequence). Trimming shortened V by 7 bases and J by 0 bases, and 13 bases separated the two germline ends. The CDR3 loop reads CASTDSTYSNQPQHF. The CDR3 nucleotides read TGTGCCAGTACCGACAGCACTTATAGCAATCAGCCCCAGCATTTT.

The chain joins TRBV12-5 to TRBJ1-3; D gene ambiguous. V lost 2 bases and J 0 bases, leaving 5 bases between the germline ends. The CDR3 covers 14 residues. CDR1 is LGHNT and CDR2 is FRNRAP in the germline V gene. The CDR3 DNA reads TGTGCTAGTGGTTTGACGGGCTCTGGAAACACCATATATTTT. The encoded protein is CASGLTGSGNTIYF.

This chain uses TRBV27 with TRBJ1-2; TRBD1 is a possible D gene (5 bases). Deletions cut 0 bases from V and 4 bases from J, with 15 bases between. The CDR3 is 16 amino acids. Germline V gene data show CDR1 as MNHEY and CDR2 as SMNVEV (reference sequence). The CDR3 DNA is TGTGCCAGCAGTTTATCCGTAACAGGAGCCCTCTATGGCTACACCTTC. Protein: CASSLSVTGALYGYTF.

The chain employs TRBV28 and TRBJ2-3; TRBD1 is a possible D gene (6 bases). Germline CDR1 and CDR2: MDHEN and SYDVKM. This CDR3 comprises 14 residues. V gave up 11 bases and J gave up 0 bases, with 15 bases separating them. The CDR3: CAGGQSYSTDTQYF. In DNA form, the CDR3 reads TGTGCCGGAGGACAGTCGTATAGCACAGATACGCAGTATTTT.

This chain links TRBV18 with TRBJ2-3; D uncertain. The CDR3 covers 12 residues. Trimming took off 4 bases at V and 3 bases at J, with 5 bases between the two ends. In germline, CDR1 is KGHSH, CDR2 LQKENI. The CDR3 protein is CASSLFTDTQYF. The CDR3 DNA follows: TGTGCCAGCTCACTCTTTACAGATACGCAGTATTTT. The full variable domain, with the rest looked up from reference TRBV18 and TRBJ2-3, is NAGVMQNPRHLVRRRGQEARLRCSPMKGHSHVYWYRQLPEEGLKFMVYLQKENIIDESGMPKERFSAEFPKEGPSILRIQQVVRGDSAAYFCASSLFTDTQYFGPGTRLTVL.

The V and J genes are TRBV6-2 or TRBV6-3 and TRBJ1-3, with 7 nucleotides matching TRBD1. Germline V gives CDR1 MNHEY, CDR2 SVGEGT. The trim removed 2 bases at V and 0 bases at J, leaving 4 bases unmatched. There are 16 residues in the CDR3. CDR3 loop: CASSYGDSYSGNTIYF. The CDR3 nucleotides read TGTGCCAGCAGTTACGGGGACAGCTACTCTGGAAACACCATATATTTT.

The chain joins TRBV19 to TRBJ2-1, with D perhaps matching TRBD2 (7 bases). The germline V gene has CDR1 LNHDA and CDR2 SQIVND (reference sequence). The CDR3 contains 17 residues. The V end lost 9 bases, the J end lost 4 bases, and 25 bases lay between the germline ends. The CDR3 loop reads CASRQTGRGALYNEQFF. CDR3 bases: TGTGCCAGCCGACAAACAGGCCGGGGGGCCCTATACAATGAGCAGTTCTTC.

The gene calls are TRBV6-2 or TRBV6-3 and TRBJ2-5, with 7 bases matching TRBD1. The CDR3 has 12 amino acids. Germline V lookup: CDR1 MNHEY, CDR2 SVGEGT. V gave up 2 bases and J gave up 10 bases; unmatched junction bases: 4. The CDR3 DNA reads as TGTGCCAGCAGTTACGTAGGGGGCGGCCAGTACTTC. It is translated as CASSYVGGGQYF.

CDR3 in DNA: TGTGCCAGCAGTGGGGACTTAGCCAACTATGGCTACACCTTC. Amino acids: CASSGDLANYGYTF. The chain carries TRBV2 and TRBJ1-2, with a weak D call TRBD1 (5 bases). The CDR3 is made up of 14 amino acids. The V and J ends lost 4 bases and 2 bases respectively, with 11 bases between them. CDR1 is SNHLY and CDR2 is FYNNEI in the germline V gene.

The chain links TRBV5-1 to TRBJ1-1; D gene uncertain. Germline V lookup: CDR1 SGHRS, CDR2 YFSETQ. The CDR3 spans 13 residues. V dropped 4 bases and J dropped 2 bases, with 9 bases sitting between them. The CDR3 here is CASSTTSNTEAFF. CDR3 coding DNA: TGCGCCAGCAGCACCACAAGTAACACTGAAGCTTTCTTT.

V usage is TRBV5-1 and J usage is TRBJ2-7; D might be TRBD1 (6 bases). V lost 0 bases to trimming and J lost 2 bases, with 15 bases between them. The CDR3 sequence is 16 residues long. CDR1 and CDR2 from the germline V gene are SGHRS and YFSETQ. The CDR3 spells CASSLGHRDTTYEQYF. The CDR3 DNA is TGCGCCAGCAGCTTGGGCCACCGGGACACGACCTACGAGCAGTACTTC. The full variable domain, with the rest looked up from reference TRBV5-1 and TRBJ2-7, is KAGVTQTPRYLIKTRGQQVTLSCSPISGHRSVSWYQQTPGQGLQFLFEYFSETQRNKGNFPGRFSGRQFSNSRSEMNVSTLELGDSALYLCASSLGHRDTTYEQYFGPGTRLTVT.

The genes are TRBV3-1 (or the pseudogene TRBV3-2) and TRBJ1-3; D might be TRBD1 (6 bases). CDR3 length: 17 residues. The germline gives CDR1 LGHDT, CDR2 YNNKEL (reference sequence). V gave up 3 bases and J gave up 3 bases, with 18 bases separating them. CDR3 protein: CASSQAPRGALGNTIYF. The DNA for the CDR3 is TGTGCCAGCAGCCAGGCCCCCAGGGGAGCTCTTGGAAACACCATATATTTT.

The J gene is TRBJ1-1, the V gene TRBV29-1, with 9 bases aligning to TRBD1. The CDR3 consists of 16 residues. Per the germline V gene, CDR1 is SQVTM and CDR2 is ANQGSEA. Germline trimming cut 6 bases from V and 0 bases from J; bases unmatched to any gene: 11. CDR3 amino acids: CSVVWRGTGLNTEAFF. DNA for the CDR3: TGCAGCGTCGTGTGGAGGGGGACAGGGTTGAACACTGAAGCTTTCTTT.

V and J are TRBV6-1 and TRBJ1-2, with D uncertain. Germline loops: CDR1 MNHNS, CDR2 SASEGT. The CDR3 contains 18 residues. Trimming pared 0 bases from V and 4 bases from J, leaving 21 bases between. The CDR3 sequence: CASSEALVGVPMGYGYTF. In DNA, the CDR3 is TGTGCCAGCAGTGAAGCACTGGTGGGAGTTCCCATGGGCTATGGCTACACCTTC.

The chain couples TRBV7-9 to TRBJ1-2; 9 bases agree with TRBD1. Germline-derived CDR1 and CDR2 are SEHNR and FQNEAQ (reference sequence). J lost 3 bases, V lost 5 bases, and 7 bases had no gene match. The CDR3 has 15 amino acids. This chain's CDR3 is CASSAGTGQDYGYTF. DNA for the CDR3: TGTGCCAGCAGCGCGGGGACAGGGCAGGACTATGGCTACACCTTC.

The CDR3 DNA follows: TGTGCCAGCAAAGCCCTCATTACTAAAGAGACCCAGTACTTC. The encoded protein is CASKALITKETQYF. The genes are TRBV27 and TRBJ2-5; no reliable D call. The CDR3 loop spans 14 amino acids. Deletions cut 7 bases from V and 3 bases from J, with 15 bases between. Per the germline V gene, CDR1 is MNHEY and CDR2 is SMNVEV (reference sequence).